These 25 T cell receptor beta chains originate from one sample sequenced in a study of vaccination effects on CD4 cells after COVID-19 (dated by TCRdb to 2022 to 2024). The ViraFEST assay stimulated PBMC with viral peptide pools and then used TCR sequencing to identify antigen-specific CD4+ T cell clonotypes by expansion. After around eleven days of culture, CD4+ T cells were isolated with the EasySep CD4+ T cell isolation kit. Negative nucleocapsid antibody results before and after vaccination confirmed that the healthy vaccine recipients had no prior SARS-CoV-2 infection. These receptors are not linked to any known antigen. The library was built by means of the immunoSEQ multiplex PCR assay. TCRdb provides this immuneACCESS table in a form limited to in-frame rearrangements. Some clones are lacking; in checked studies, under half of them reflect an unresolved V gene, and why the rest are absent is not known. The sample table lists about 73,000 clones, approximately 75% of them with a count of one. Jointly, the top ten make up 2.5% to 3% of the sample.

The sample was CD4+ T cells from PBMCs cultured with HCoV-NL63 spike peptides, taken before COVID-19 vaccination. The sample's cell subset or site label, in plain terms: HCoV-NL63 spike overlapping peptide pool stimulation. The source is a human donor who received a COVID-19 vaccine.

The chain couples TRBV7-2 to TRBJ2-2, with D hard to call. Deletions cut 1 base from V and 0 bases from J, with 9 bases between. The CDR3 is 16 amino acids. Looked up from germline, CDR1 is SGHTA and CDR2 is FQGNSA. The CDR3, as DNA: TGTGCCAGCAGCTTAGTCGGAACGCCGAACACCGGGGAGCTGTTTTTT. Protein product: CASSLVGTPNTGELFF.

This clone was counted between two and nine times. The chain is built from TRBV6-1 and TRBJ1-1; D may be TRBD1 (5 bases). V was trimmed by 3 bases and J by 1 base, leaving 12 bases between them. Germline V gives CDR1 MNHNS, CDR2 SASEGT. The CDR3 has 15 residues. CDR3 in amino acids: CASSDPGRANTEAFF. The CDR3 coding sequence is TGTGCCAGCAGTGATCCGGGACGGGCGAACACTGAAGCTTTCTTT.

This CDR3 is CASSPPRTRGISYNEQFF. For the CDR3, the DNA is TGTGCCAGCAGCCCGCCTCGGACCCGTGGGATCTCCTACAATGAGCAGTTCTTC. The chain carries TRBV9 and TRBJ2-1; D remains unclear. The germline V gene has CDR1 SGDLS and CDR2 YYNGEE. This CDR3 comprises 18 residues. Trimming took off 4 bases at V and 0 bases at J, with 20 bases between the two ends.

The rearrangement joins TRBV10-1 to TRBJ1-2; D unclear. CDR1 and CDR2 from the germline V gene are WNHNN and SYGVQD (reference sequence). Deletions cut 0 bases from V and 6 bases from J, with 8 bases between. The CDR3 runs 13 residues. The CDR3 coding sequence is TGCGCCAGCAGTGAGTCGAGTCGACATGGCTACACCTTC. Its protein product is CASSESSRHGYTF.

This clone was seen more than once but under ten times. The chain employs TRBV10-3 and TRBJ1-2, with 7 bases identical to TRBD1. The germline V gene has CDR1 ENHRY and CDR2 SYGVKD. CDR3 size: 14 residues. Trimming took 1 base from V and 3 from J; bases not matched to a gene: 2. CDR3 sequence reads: CAISEYTGDYGYTF. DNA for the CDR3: TGTGCCATCAGTGAGTACACAGGGGACTATGGCTACACCTTC.

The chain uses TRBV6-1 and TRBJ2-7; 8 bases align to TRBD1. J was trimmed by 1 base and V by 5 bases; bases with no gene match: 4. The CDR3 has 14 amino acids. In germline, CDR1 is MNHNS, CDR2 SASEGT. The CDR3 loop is CASSTRQGSYEQYV. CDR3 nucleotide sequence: TGTGCCAGCAGTACACGACAGGGGTCCTACGAGCAGTACGTC.

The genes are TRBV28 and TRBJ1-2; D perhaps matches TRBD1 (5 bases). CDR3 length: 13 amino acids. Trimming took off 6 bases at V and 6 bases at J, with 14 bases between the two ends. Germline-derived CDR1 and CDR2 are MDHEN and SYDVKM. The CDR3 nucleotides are TGTGCCAGCAGAAGGGCGGGGCGGGATGGCTACACCTTC. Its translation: CASRRAGRDGYTF.

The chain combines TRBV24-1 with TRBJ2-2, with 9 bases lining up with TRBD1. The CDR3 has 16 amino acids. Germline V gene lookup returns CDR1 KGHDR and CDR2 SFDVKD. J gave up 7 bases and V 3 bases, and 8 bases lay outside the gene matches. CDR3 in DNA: TGTGCCACCAGTGATACCGGGACAGGGAGTAACGGGGAGCTGTTTTTT. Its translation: CATSDTGTGSNGELFF.

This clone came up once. The CDR3 spells CASSGGGEETQYF. CDR3 DNA: TGTGCCAGCAGCGGGGGGGGCGAAGAGACCCAGTACTTC. V and J are TRBV2 and TRBJ2-5; 8 nucleotides align to TRBD2. Germline CDR1 SNHLY, CDR2 FYNNEI. Trimming removed 6 bases from V and 3 bases from J; junction bases left unmatched: 3. The CDR3 contains 13 residues.

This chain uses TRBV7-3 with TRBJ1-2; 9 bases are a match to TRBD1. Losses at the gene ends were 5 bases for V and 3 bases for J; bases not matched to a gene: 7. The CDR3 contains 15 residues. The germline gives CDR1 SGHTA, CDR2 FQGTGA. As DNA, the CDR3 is TGTGCCAGCAGCCCTTTGACAGGGGGAGACTATGGCTACACCTTC. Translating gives CASSPLTGGDYGYTF. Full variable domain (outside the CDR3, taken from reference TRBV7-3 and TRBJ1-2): GAGVSQTPSNKVTEKGKYVELRCDPISGHTALYWYRQSLGQGPEFLIYFQGTGAADDSGLPNDRFFAVRPEGSVSTLKIQRTERGDSAVYLCASSPLTGGDYGYTFGSGTRLTVV.

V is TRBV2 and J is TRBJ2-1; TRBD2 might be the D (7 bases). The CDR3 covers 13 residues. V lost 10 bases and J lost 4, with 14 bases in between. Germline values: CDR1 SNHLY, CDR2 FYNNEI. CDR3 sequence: CATQAGHYNEQFF. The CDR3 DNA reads TGTGCCACCCAAGCGGGACATTACAATGAGCAGTTCTTC.

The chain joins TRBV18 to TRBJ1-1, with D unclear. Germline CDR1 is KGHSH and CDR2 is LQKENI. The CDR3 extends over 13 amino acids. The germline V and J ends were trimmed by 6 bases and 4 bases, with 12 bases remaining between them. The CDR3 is CASSPGTSTEAFF. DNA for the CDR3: TGTGCCAGCTCCCCTGGAACTTCCACTGAAGCTTTCTTT. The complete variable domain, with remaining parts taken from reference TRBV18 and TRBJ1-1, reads NAGVMQNPRHLVRRRGQEARLRCSPMKGHSHVYWYRQLPEEGLKFMVYLQKENIIDESGMPKERFSAEFPKEGPSILRIQQVVRGDSAAYFCASSPGTSTEAFFGQGTRLTVV.

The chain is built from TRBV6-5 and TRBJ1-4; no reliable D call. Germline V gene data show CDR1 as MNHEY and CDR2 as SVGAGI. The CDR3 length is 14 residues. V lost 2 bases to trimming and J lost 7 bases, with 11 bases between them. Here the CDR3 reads CASSYERAGEKLFF. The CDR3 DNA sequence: TGTGCCAGCAGTTACGAGAGGGCAGGTGAAAAACTGTTTTTT.

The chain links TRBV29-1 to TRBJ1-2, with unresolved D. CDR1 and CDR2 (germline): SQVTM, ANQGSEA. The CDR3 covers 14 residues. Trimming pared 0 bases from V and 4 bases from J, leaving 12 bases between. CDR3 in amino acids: CSVEESPDLYGYTF. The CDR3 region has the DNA TGCAGCGTTGAAGAAAGTCCGGACCTCTATGGCTACACCTTC.

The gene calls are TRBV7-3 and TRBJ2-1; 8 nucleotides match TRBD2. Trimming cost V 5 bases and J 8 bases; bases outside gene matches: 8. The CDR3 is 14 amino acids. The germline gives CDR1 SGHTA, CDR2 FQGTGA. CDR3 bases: TGTGCCAGCAGCCCACGGGTCGGGGGGGATGAGCAGTTCTTC. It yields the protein CASSPRVGGDEQFF.

This chain's CDR3 is CASGKRASGELFF. The CDR3 region has the DNA TGTGCCAGCGGCAAGAGGGCCAGCGGGGAGCTGTTTTTT. This chain uses TRBV5-8 with TRBJ2-2; tentative D call: TRBD2 (5 bases). This CDR3 region has 13 residues. Germline V gene lookup returns CDR1 SGHTS and CDR2 YDEGEE. V lost 7 bases, J lost 7 bases, and 14 bases lay in between. The full variable domain, its missing parts supplied by reference TRBV5-8 and TRBJ2-2, is EAGVTQSPTHLIKTRGQQATLRCSPISGHTSVYWYQQALGLGLQFLLWYDEGEERNRGNFPPRFSGRQFPNYSSELNVNALELEDSALYLCASGKRASGELFFGEGSRLTVL.

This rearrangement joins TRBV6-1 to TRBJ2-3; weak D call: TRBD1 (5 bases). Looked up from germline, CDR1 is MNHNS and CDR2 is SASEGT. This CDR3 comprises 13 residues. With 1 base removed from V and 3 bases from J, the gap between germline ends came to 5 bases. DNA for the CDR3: TGTGCCAGCAGTGAAGAGGGGACAGATACGCAGTATTTT. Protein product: CASSEEGTDTQYF.

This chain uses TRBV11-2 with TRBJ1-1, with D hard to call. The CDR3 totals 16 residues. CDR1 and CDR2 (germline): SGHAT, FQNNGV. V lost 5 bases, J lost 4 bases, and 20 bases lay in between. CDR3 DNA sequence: TGTGCCAGCAGCGGGAGGTGGATTTACTTAACCACTGAAGCTTTCTTT. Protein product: CASSGRWIYLTTEAFF.

CDR3 amino acids: CASSLSLELNTEAFF. CDR3 DNA sequence: TGCGCCAGCAGCTTGTCCCTCGAATTGAACACTGAAGCTTTCTTT. The V gene is TRBV5-1, the J gene TRBJ1-1; D gene ambiguous. The germline CDR1 and CDR2 sequences are SGHRS and YFSETQ. The V gene lost 1 base and the J gene lost 0 bases, with 10 bases spanning the gap. There are 15 residues in the CDR3.

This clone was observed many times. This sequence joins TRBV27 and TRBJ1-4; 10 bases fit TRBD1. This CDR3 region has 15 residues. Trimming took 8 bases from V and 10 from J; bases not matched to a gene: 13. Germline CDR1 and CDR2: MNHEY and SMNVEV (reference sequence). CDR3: CASRGRDRGPRKLFF. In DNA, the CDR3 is TGTGCCAGCCGTGGTCGGGACAGGGGTCCCCGAAAACTGTTTTTT.

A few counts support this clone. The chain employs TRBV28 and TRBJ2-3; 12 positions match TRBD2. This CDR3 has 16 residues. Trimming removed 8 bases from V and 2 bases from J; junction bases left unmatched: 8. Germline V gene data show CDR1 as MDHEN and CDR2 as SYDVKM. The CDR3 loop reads CASGTSGGLSTDTQYF. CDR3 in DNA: TGTGCCAGCGGTACTAGCGGGGGGCTGTCCACAGATACGCAGTATTTT.

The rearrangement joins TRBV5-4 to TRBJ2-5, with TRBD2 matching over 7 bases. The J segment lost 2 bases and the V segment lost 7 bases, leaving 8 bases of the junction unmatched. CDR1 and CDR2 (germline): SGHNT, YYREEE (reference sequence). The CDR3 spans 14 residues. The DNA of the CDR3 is TGTGCCAGCGGGGGGGGACCTTTTCAAGAGACCCAGTACTTC. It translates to CASGGGPFQETQYF.

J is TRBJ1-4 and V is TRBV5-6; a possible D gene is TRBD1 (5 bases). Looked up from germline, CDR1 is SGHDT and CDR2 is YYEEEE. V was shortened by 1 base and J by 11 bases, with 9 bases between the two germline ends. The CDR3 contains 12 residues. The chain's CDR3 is CASSLSRDKLFF. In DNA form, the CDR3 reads TGTGCCAGCAGCTTGAGCAGGGATAAACTGTTTTTT.

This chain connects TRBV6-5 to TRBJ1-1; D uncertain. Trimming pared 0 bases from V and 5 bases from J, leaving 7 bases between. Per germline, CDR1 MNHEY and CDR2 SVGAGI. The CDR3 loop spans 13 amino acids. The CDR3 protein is CASSYSMGTEAFF. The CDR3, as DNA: TGTGCCAGCAGTTACTCGATGGGGACTGAAGCTTTCTTT.

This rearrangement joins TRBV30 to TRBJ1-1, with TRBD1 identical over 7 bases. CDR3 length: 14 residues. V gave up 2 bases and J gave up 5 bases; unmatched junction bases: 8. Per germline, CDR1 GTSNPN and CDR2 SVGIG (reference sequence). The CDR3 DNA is TGTGCCTGGAGTATAAAAGGGGGCCTAACTGAAGCTTTCTTT. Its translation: CAWSIKGGLTEAFF.